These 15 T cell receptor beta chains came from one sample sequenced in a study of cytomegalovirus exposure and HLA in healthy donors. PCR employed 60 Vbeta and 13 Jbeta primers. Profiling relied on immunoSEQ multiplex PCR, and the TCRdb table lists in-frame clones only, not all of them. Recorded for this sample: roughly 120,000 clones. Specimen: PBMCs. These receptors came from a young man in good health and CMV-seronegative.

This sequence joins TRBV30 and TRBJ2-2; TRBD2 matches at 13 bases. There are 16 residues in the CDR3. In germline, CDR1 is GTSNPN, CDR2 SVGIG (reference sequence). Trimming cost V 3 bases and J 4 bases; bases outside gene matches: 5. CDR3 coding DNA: TGTGCCTGGAGACTAGCGGGGGGGCCGCGCACCGGGGAGCTGTTTTTT. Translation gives CAWRLAGGPRTGELFF.

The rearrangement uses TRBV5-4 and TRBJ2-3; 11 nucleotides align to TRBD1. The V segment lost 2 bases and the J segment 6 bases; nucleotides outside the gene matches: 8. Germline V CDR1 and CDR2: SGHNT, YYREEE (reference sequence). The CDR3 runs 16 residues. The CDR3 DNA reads TGTGCCAGCAGCTTACCGGGACAGGGGGTGGGGGATACGCAGTATTTT. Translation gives CASSLPGQGVGDTQYF. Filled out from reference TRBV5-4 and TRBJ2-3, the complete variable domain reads ETGVTQSPTHLIKTRGQQVTLRCSSQSGHNTVSWYQQALGQGPQFIFQYYREEENGRGNFPPRFSGLQFPNYSSELNVNALELDDSALYLCASSLPGQGVGDTQYFGPGTRLTVL.

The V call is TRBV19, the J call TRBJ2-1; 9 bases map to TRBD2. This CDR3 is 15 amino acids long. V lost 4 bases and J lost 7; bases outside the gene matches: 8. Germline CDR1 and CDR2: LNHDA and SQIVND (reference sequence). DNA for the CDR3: TGTGCCAGTAGTACTTTAGCGGGAGAGATAAATGAGCAGTTCTTC. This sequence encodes CASSTLAGEINEQFF.

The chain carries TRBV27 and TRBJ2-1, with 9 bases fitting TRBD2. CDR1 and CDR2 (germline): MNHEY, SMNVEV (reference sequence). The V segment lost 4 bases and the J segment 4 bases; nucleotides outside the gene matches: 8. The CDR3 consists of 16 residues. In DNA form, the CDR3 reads TGTGCCAGCAGTTCCCCCATAGCGGGAGCTTACAATGAGCAGTTCTTC. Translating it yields CASSSPIAGAYNEQFF.

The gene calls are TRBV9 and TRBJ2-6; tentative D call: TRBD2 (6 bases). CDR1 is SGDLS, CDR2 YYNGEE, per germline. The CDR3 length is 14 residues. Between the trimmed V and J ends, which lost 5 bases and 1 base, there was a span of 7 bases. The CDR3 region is CASRRGSGANVLTF. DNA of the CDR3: TGTGCCAGCAGACGGGGGTCTGGGGCCAACGTCCTGACTTTC.

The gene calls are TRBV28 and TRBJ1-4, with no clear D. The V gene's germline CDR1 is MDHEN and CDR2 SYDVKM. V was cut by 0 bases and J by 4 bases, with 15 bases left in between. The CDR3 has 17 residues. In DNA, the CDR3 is TGTGCCAGCAGTTTATGGGGTGGCGCAGGTCTTAATGAAAAACTGTTTTTT. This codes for CASSLWGGAGLNEKLFF.

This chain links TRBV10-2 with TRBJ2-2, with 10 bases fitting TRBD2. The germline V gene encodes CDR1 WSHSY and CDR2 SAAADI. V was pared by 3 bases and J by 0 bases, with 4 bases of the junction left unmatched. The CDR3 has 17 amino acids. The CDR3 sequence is CASSDDLAGANTGELFF. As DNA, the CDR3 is TGCGCCAGCAGTGATGACCTAGCGGGGGCGAACACCGGGGAGCTGTTTTTT.

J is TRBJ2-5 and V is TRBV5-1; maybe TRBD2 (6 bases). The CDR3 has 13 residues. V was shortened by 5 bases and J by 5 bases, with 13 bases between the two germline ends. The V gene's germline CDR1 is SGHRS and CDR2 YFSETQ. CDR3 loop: CASRRDRGETQYF. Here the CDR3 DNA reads TGCGCCAGCAGAAGGGACCGGGGGGAGACCCAGTACTTC.

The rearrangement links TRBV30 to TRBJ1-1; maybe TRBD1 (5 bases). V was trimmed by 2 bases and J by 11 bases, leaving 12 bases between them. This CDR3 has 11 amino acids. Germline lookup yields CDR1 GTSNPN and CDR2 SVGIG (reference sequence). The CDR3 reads CAWSKGRGAFF. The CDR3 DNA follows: TGTGCCTGGAGTAAGGGCCGGGGGGCTTTCTTT.

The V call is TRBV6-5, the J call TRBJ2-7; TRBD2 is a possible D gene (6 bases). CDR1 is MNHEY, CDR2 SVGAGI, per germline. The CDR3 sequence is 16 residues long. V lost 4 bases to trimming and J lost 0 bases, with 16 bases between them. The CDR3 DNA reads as TGTGCCAGCAGTTTAAAGCCGGGACTGAGCTCCTACGAGCAGTACTTC. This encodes CASSLKPGLSSYEQYF.

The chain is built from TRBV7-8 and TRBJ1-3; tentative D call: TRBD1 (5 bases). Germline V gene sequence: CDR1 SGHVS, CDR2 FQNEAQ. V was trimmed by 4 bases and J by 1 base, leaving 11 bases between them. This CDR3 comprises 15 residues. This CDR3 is CASSSTVLSGNTIYF. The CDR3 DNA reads TGTGCCAGCAGCTCGACAGTCTTATCTGGAAACACCATATATTTT.

The CDR3 loop is CASSSRTGKGEKLFF. CDR3 nucleotide sequence: TGCGCCAGCAGCTCCCGGACAGGGAAGGGAGAAAAACTGTTTTTT. This sequence joins TRBV5-1 and TRBJ1-4; 8 nucleotides match TRBD1. CDR3 length equals 15 residues. Germline lookup yields CDR1 SGHRS and CDR2 YFSETQ. Losses at the gene ends were 3 bases for V and 8 bases for J; bases not matched to a gene: 9.

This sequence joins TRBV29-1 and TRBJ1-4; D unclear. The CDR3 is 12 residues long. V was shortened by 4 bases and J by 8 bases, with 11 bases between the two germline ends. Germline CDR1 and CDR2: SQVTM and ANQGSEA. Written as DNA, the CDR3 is TGCAGCGTTGCCGGCGGTCCCGAAAAACTGTTTTTT. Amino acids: CSVAGGPEKLFF.

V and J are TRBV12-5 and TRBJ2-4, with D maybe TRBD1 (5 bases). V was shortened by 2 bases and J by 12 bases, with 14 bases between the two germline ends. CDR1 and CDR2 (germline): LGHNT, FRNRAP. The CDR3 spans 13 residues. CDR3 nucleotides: TGTGCTAGTGGTTTGATCCAGGGTAACCCTCAGTACTTC. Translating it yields CASGLIQGNPQYF.

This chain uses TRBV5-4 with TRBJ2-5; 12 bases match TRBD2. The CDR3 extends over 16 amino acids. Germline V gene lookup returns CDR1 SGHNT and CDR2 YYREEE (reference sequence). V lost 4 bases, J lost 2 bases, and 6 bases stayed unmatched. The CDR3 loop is CASSASGTSGQETQYF. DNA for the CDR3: TGTGCCAGCAGCGCCAGTGGGACTAGCGGGCAAGAGACCCAGTACTTC.